The 17 T cell receptor beta chains given below trace back to one sample, sequenced in a study of technical replicates of blood from a handful of donors. Sequencing used immunoSEQ multiplex PCR; TCRdb keeps in-frame clones, though not all of them. The table shows about 79,000 clones, with 91% occurring only once. Input material: T cells isolated from PBMCs. The receptors were sampled from a human donor in good health. Some clones in this sample may be carry-over from other donors' samples.

The J gene is TRBJ2-2, the V gene TRBV19, with no clear D. The CDR3 runs to 15 residues. Germline lookup yields CDR1 LNHDA and CDR2 SQIVND (reference sequence). V lost 1 base to trimming and J lost 3 bases, with 9 bases between them. The CDR3 region has the DNA TGTGCCAGTAGTATAGGGCAGGAATACACCGGGGAGCTGTTTTTT. Translating it yields CASSIGQEYTGELFF.

V is TRBV7-3 and J is TRBJ2-2; TRBD1 might be the D (6 bases). This CDR3 has 14 amino acids. CDR1 is SGHTA, CDR2 FQGTGA, per germline. Trimming left V 2 bases short and J 6 bases short, with 10 bases between. The CDR3 bases are TGTGCCAGCAGCTTAGAGGCAGGGGCCGGGGAGCTGTTTTTT. This sequence encodes CASSLEAGAGELFF. Together with reference TRBV7-3 and TRBJ2-2, the CDR3 gives the full variable domain: GAGVSQTPSNKVTEKGKYVELRCDPISGHTALYWYRQSLGQGPEFLIYFQGTGAADDSGLPNDRFFAVRPEGSVSTLKIQRTERGDSAVYLCASSLEAGAGELFFGEGSRLTVL.

The rearrangement joins TRBV27 to TRBJ1-1, with 8 bases lining up with TRBD1. CDR3 size: 14 residues. Losses at the gene ends were 5 bases for V and 6 bases for J; bases not matched to a gene: 8. Germline V CDR1 and CDR2: MNHEY, SMNVEV (reference sequence). CDR3 DNA: TGTGCCAGCAGTGCGGACAGGGTGAGCGCTGAAGCTTTCTTT. It codes for CASSADRVSAEAFF.

The chain carries TRBV18 and TRBJ2-3, with D possibly matching TRBD2 (6 bases). CDR3 length equals 13 residues. Germline CDR1 and CDR2: KGHSH and LQKENI. The V end was cut by 0 bases, the J end by 5 bases, with 6 bases between. The CDR3 region has the DNA TGTGCCAGCTCACCACCGGAGGGAGATACGCAGTATTTT. It specifies CASSPPEGDTQYF.

The gene calls are TRBV27 and TRBJ2-1, with 14 bases identical to TRBD2. V lost 6 bases, J lost 6 bases, and 7 bases stayed unmatched. The CDR3 extends over 16 amino acids. The germline gives CDR1 MNHEY, CDR2 SMNVEV (reference sequence). CDR3 nucleotides: TGTGCCAGCAGAGGGGCCGGGACTAGCGGGAGCAATGAGCAGTTCTTC. It encodes CASRGAGTSGSNEQFF.

The chain has TRBV7-3 and TRBJ2-3; no reliable D call. V shed 2 bases and J shed 2 bases, with 11 bases lying between them. CDR1 SGHTA and CDR2 FQGTGA come from the germline V gene. CDR3 length equals 15 residues. Written as DNA, the CDR3 is TGTGCCAGCAGCTTATCTCCCTCCGTCACAGATACGCAGTATTTT. Translated, it gives CASSLSPSVTDTQYF.

This sequence joins TRBV7-6 and TRBJ2-6; a weak D match, TRBD2 (6 bases). V lost 5 bases, J lost 0 bases, and 8 bases lay in between. The CDR3 has 15 amino acids. Germline V gene lookup returns CDR1 SGHVS and CDR2 FNYEAQ. The CDR3: CASSRSGSGANVLTF. CDR3 coding DNA: TGTGCCAGCAGCCGTAGCGGCTCTGGGGCCAACGTCCTGACTTTC.

V gene TRBV30 combines with J gene TRBJ1-6, with TRBD1 identical over 9 bases. The CDR3 contains 13 residues. Germline V CDR1 and CDR2: GTSNPN, SVGIG (reference sequence). V lost 7 bases to trimming and J lost 11 bases; unmatched junction nucleotides: 9. The CDR3 DNA follows: TGTGCCTCGAAAGGGACAGGGAGTGCACCCCTCCACTTT. Translated: CASKGTGSAPLHF. Combining the CDR3 with reference TRBV30 and TRBJ1-6 gives the whole variable domain SQTIHQWPATLVQPVGSPLSLECTVEGTSNPNLYWYRQAAGRGLQLLFYSVGIGQISSEVPQNLSASRPQDRQFILSSKKLLLSDSGFYLCASKGTGSAPLHFGNGTRLTVT.

Remarks on this clone: One junction end disagrees with the germline gene, perhaps due to a read error. The rearrangement joins TRBV30 to TRBJ2-5; possibly TRBD1 for D (5 bases). The J call may not be correct, given that the DNA end is closer to TRBJ2-7. CDR3 length: 14 amino acids. Germline values: CDR1 GTSNPN, CDR2 SVGIG (reference sequence). The CDR3 nucleotides are TGTGCCTGGAGTGTACAGGCCCTCTCCCACGAGCAGTACTTC. Its translation: CAWSVQALSHEQYF.

This sequence joins TRBV7-7 and TRBJ2-5; 7 bases are shared with TRBD1. Losses at the gene ends were 5 bases for V and 11 bases for J; bases not matched to a gene: 11. Germline V gives CDR1 SSHAT, CDR2 FNYEAQ (reference sequence). This CDR3 contains 13 residues. Written as DNA, the CDR3 is TGTGCCAGCAGCCCTGGGACAGCCTACGGGCAGTACTTC. Translating it yields CASSPGTAYGQYF.

The chain is built from TRBV11-2 and TRBJ2-5, with 8 bases matching TRBD2. The V gene end was trimmed by 1 base and the J gene end by 3 bases; junction bases not matched to a gene: 4. Per the germline V gene, CDR1 is SGHAT and CDR2 is FQNNGV. The CDR3 length is 15 residues. CDR3 in amino acids: CASSLAGLAEETQYF. The CDR3 DNA reads as TGTGCCAGCAGCTTAGCTGGACTAGCAGAAGAGACCCAGTACTTC.

This clone was detected only once. The V gene is TRBV15, the J gene TRBJ2-4; perhaps TRBD2 as D (5 bases). The CDR3 is 17 residues long. Trimming shortened V by 9 bases and J by 0 bases, and 21 bases separated the two germline ends. The germline V gene has CDR1 LNHNV and CDR2 YYDKDF (reference sequence). This CDR3 is CATSPPKADLAKNIQYF. The CDR3 coding sequence is TGTGCCACATCCCCCCCCAAAGCGGACCTAGCCAAAAACATTCAGTACTTC.

This sequence joins TRBV14 and TRBJ1-1, with unresolved D. Trimming cost V 0 bases and J 14 bases, with 16 bases left between them. This CDR3 has 13 residues. In germline, CDR1 is SGHDN, CDR2 FVKESK. The CDR3 DNA sequence: TGTGCCAGCAGCCAAGATGCCGGGGATCGGGCCTTCTTT. Translation gives CASSQDAGDRAFF.

A few counts support this clone. CDR3 sequence (DNA): TGTGCCAGCCACGGGACAGGGCTCACCGGGGAGCTGTTTTTT. Translating it yields CASHGTGLTGELFF. This chain joins TRBV6-1 and TRBJ2-2, with 9 bases that match TRBD1. This CDR3 is 14 amino acids long. The germline V gene encodes CDR1 MNHNS and CDR2 SASEGT. V lost 8 bases, J lost 4 bases, and 5 bases stayed unmatched.

This chain connects TRBV7-9 to TRBJ2-1; perhaps TRBD2 as D (6 bases). In germline, CDR1 is SEHNR, CDR2 FQNEAQ (reference sequence). This CDR3 contains 13 residues. With 2 bases removed from V and 8 bases from J, the gap between germline ends came to 10 bases. The CDR3 nucleotides read TGTGCCAGCAGCTTAACGGGGGACCATGAGCAGTTCTTC. It specifies CASSLTGDHEQFF. Full variable domain (outside the CDR3, taken from reference TRBV7-9 and TRBJ2-1): DTGVSQNPRHKITKRGQNVTFRCDPISEHNRLYWYRQTLGQGPEFLTYFQNEAQLEKSRLLSDRFSAERPKGSFSTLEIQRTEQGDSAMYLCASSLTGDHEQFFGPGTRLTVL.

This clone was seen just once. This rearrangement joins TRBV15 to TRBJ2-7; D uncertain. Per the germline V gene, CDR1 is LNHNV and CDR2 is YYDKDF (reference sequence). V dropped 0 bases and J dropped 3 bases, with 9 bases sitting between them. This CDR3 spans 14 amino acids. CDR3 region: CATSRDLDYYEQYF. The CDR3, as DNA: TGTGCCACCAGCAGAGACCTAGATTACTACGAGCAGTACTTC.

The V and J genes are TRBV29-1 and TRBJ2-7; D might be TRBD2 (6 bases). The CDR3 contains 13 residues. CDR1 SQVTM and CDR2 ANQGSEA come from the germline V gene. Trimming cost V 8 bases and J 4 bases, with 18 bases left between them. DNA of the CDR3: TGCAGCATAATGAAGGGAGGAGGTTACGAGCAGTACTTC. Its protein is CSIMKGGGYEQYF.